These 30 T cell receptor beta chains were sequenced from one sample in a study of OX40 agonist ivuxolimab in advanced cancers. Profiled with immunoSEQ multiplex PCR; TCRdb holds only in-frame clones, not every one. The data show tens of thousands of clones, with about 84% seen just once and 5% held by the top ten. The material was CD4+ or CD8+ T cells sorted from blood, obtained in a trial of the OX40 agonist ivuxolimab. These receptor sequences come from an adult with an advanced solid tumor such as melanoma, head and neck, liver or kidney cancer.

This clone showed up just once. This rearrangement joins TRBV4-2 to TRBJ2-7, with 13 positions matching TRBD2. Germline V lookup: CDR1 LGHNA, CDR2 YNFKEQ. The CDR3 covers 15 residues. J lost 5 bases, V lost 5 bases, and 6 bases had no gene match. CDR3 residues: CASSYRLAGGHEQYF. The CDR3, as DNA: TGTGCCAGCAGCTATCGACTAGCGGGGGGCCACGAGCAGTACTTC.

The chain carries TRBV18 and TRBJ2-3; possible D gene TRBD1, 6 bases. The CDR3 sequence is 15 residues long. The V end was cut by 4 bases, the J end by 4 bases, with 15 bases between. Germline V CDR1 and CDR2: KGHSH, LQKENI. CDR3 in DNA: TGTGCCAGCTCACTTTTCCGGGACAAGGCAGATACGCAGTATTTT. It translates to CASSLFRDKADTQYF.

This clone was seen a handful of times. The gene calls are TRBV14 and TRBJ2-2; TRBD2 matches 10 bases. The length of the CDR3 is 18 residues. V gave up 0 bases and J gave up 5 bases; unmatched junction bases: 9. Germline loops: CDR1 SGHDN, CDR2 FVKESK. CDR3 in DNA: TGTGCCAGCAGCCAAGATTGGGCTAGCGGGAGAGGAACCGGGGAGCTGTTTTTT. Encoded protein: CASSQDWASGRGTGELFF.

This clone was counted once. This chain links TRBV30 with TRBJ1-6; D gene ambiguous. Germline CDR1 reads GTSNPN; CDR2 reads SVGIG (reference sequence). The CDR3 loop spans 12 amino acids. Trimming took off 0 bases at V and 10 bases at J, with 7 bases between the two ends. The CDR3 loop reads CAWSVQRSPLHF. CDR3 bases: TGTGCCTGGAGTGTACAACGATCACCCCTCCACTTT.

V usage is TRBV7-2 and J usage is TRBJ1-5; D is uncertain. Germline loops: CDR1 SGHTA, CDR2 FQGNSA. This CDR3 is built from 10 residues. This chain's CDR3 is CVRPDQPQHF. DNA of the CDR3: TGTGTCAGGCCTGATCAGCCCCAGCATTTT.

V gene TRBV6-1 combines with J gene TRBJ1-2, with a weak D call TRBD1 (6 bases). V was pared by 4 bases and J by 0 bases, with 9 bases between. The germline V gene encodes CDR1 MNHNS and CDR2 SASEGT. The CDR3 has 14 residues. The chain's CDR3 is CASSARDTNYGYTF. The CDR3, as DNA: TGTGCCAGCAGTGCCCGGGACACTAACTATGGCTACACCTTC.

The CDR3 coding sequence is TGTGCCAGCAGGATCGGTGCAGGGGGCTTAAGAGATACGCAGTATTTT. Amino acids: CASRIGAGGLRDTQYF. The genes are TRBV6-6 and TRBJ2-3; 8 bases agree with TRBD1. The V segment lost 6 bases and the J segment 5 bases; nucleotides outside the gene matches: 13. Germline CDR1 and CDR2: MNHNY and SVGAGI (reference sequence). The CDR3 spans 16 residues.

This clone was counted a single time. The chain links TRBV19 to TRBJ2-5; D unclear. The CDR3 contains 15 residues. Germline values: CDR1 LNHDA, CDR2 SQIVND (reference sequence). V was shortened by 7 bases and J by 1 base, with 16 bases between the two germline ends. CDR3 residues: CASKRAPNIQETQYF. The CDR3, as DNA: TGTGCCAGTAAACGCGCCCCAAACATCCAAGAGACCCAGTACTTC.

J is TRBJ1-3 and V is TRBV11-2; D possibly corresponds to TRBD1 (6 bases). V was trimmed by 4 bases and J by 4 bases, leaving 8 bases between them. This CDR3 comprises 13 residues. CDR1 is SGHAT, CDR2 FQNNGV, per germline. The CDR3 here is CASSSDRGNTIYF. DNA of the CDR3: TGTGCCAGCAGCTCAGACAGGGGAAACACCATATATTTT.

This sequence joins TRBV11-2 and TRBJ2-1, with 8 positions matching TRBD2. The CDR3 sequence is 15 residues long. V lost 6 bases, J lost 7 bases, and 11 bases stayed unmatched. Germline-derived CDR1 and CDR2 are SGHAT and FQNNGV. CDR3 in amino acids: CASRFSGNVPNEQFF. CDR3 sequence (DNA): TGTGCCAGCAGGTTTAGCGGGAACGTACCAAATGAGCAGTTCTTC.

The rearrangement uses TRBV2 and TRBJ2-6, with D perhaps TRBD1 (5 bases). V shed 5 bases and J shed 2 bases, with 7 bases lying between them. Germline V CDR1 and CDR2: SNHLY, FYNNEI. The length of the CDR3 is 14 residues. The CDR3 region has the DNA TGTGCCAGCAGTTCCAGGGCTGGGGCCAACGTCCTGACTTTC. Its protein is CASSSRAGANVLTF.

A single count supports this clone. The J gene is TRBJ2-7, the V gene TRBV6-5; 9 positions agree with TRBD1. The CDR3 sequence is 15 residues long. Germline V gene sequence: CDR1 MNHEY, CDR2 SVGAGI. V shed 5 bases and J 5 bases; nucleotides not matched to a gene: 10. CDR3 nucleotides: TGTGCCAGCAGTCCATCGGGGACAGGGCTCCACGAGCAGTACTTC. This codes for CASSPSGTGLHEQYF.

As to this clone: Other DNA variants within this sample encode the same CDR3. This chain joins TRBV5-1 and TRBJ2-5; 7 bases are a match to TRBD2. The CDR3 sequence is 14 residues long. The V gene's germline CDR1 is SGHRS and CDR2 YFSETQ. Trimming cost V 4 bases and J 5 bases; bases outside gene matches: 8. The CDR3 bases are TGCGCCAGCAGCCCCGGCAGCGGGGCGGAGACCCAGTACTTC. Translating gives CASSPGSGAETQYF.

This chain connects TRBV6-1 to TRBJ2-7; 7 nucleotides match TRBD1. CDR3 length: 13 amino acids. Germline CDR1 is MNHNS and CDR2 is SASEGT. Trimming removed 4 bases from V and 3 bases from J; junction bases left unmatched: 3. The CDR3 nucleotides read TGTGCCAGCAGTGCTGGGACAGTCTACGAGCAGTACTTC. It yields the protein CASSAGTVYEQYF.

The genes are TRBV7-2 and TRBJ1-6; 11 nucleotides match TRBD1. The CDR3 contains 15 residues. The junction had 6 bases not matched to a gene; V was cut back by 4 bases and J by 10 bases. Germline V CDR1 and CDR2: SGHTA, FQGNSA. The CDR3 loop reads CASSSGTGGRSPLHF. The CDR3 DNA is TGTGCCAGCAGCTCGGGGACAGGGGGGAGATCACCCCTCCACTTT.

The gene calls are TRBV7-3 and TRBJ2-3, with TRBD2 matching 10 bases. Unmatched junction bases numbered 10, after V lost 2 bases and J lost 5 bases. This CDR3 has 17 residues. Per germline, CDR1 SGHTA and CDR2 FQGTGA. CDR3 region: CASSLEAIAGGRDTQYF. The CDR3 coding sequence is TGTGCCAGCAGCTTAGAAGCCATAGCGGGGGGCAGAGATACGCAGTATTTT.

The CDR3 nucleotides read TGCGCCAGCAGCGACACAGGGTTAGGAAACACCATATATTTT. Translation: CASSDTGLGNTIYF. This chain uses TRBV5-1 with TRBJ1-3; a weak D match, TRBD1 (6 bases). The CDR3 totals 14 residues. Trimming removed 4 bases at V and 4 bases at J, with 12 bases between. The V gene's germline CDR1 is SGHRS and CDR2 YFSETQ.

In this sample, this clone turned up once. The chain combines TRBV2 with TRBJ2-1, with 7 bases matching TRBD2. The CDR3 sequence is 14 residues long. Germline V gene sequence: CDR1 SNHLY, CDR2 FYNNEI. J lost 5 bases, V lost 6 bases, and 7 bases had no gene match. CDR3 loop: CASRDGTNNNEQFF. Here the CDR3 DNA reads TGTGCCAGCAGGGACGGGACTAACAACAATGAGCAGTTCTTC.

The rearrangement uses TRBV28 and TRBJ1-3; a weak D match, TRBD1 (5 bases). Germline CDR1 reads MDHEN; CDR2 reads SYDVKM. The CDR3 consists of 15 residues. V lost 2 bases and J 3 bases, leaving 11 bases between the germline ends. The CDR3 DNA sequence: TGTGCCAGCAGTTTACGGGTGGGGCTTGGAAACACCATATATTTT. Residues: CASSLRVGLGNTIYF.

The chain links TRBV19 to TRBJ2-6; weak D call: TRBD1 (6 bases). Germline CDR1 LNHDA, CDR2 SQIVND (reference sequence). The CDR3 runs to 15 residues. The ends were cut back, 6 bases at V and 2 bases at J, with 11 bases in the middle. CDR3 amino acids: CASRISGAGANVLTF. DNA of the CDR3: TGTGCCAGTAGAATTTCAGGGGCTGGGGCCAACGTCCTGACTTTC.

The rearrangement joins TRBV2 to TRBJ1-5; 7 bases map to TRBD1. Germline-derived CDR1 and CDR2 are SNHLY and FYNNEI. The V and J ends lost 3 bases and 3 bases, in that order; junction bases with no gene match: 5. The CDR3 covers 15 residues. DNA of the CDR3: TGTGCCAGCAGTGAGGGGACAGTAATCAATCAGCCCCAGCATTTT. Amino acid sequence: CASSEGTVINQPQHF.

The chain has TRBV5-1 and TRBJ2-5; no reliable D call. The V gene's germline CDR1 is SGHRS and CDR2 YFSETQ. V lost 5 bases to trimming and J lost 2 bases, with 4 bases between them. The CDR3 spans 11 residues. In DNA, the CDR3 is TGCGCCAGCAGGCAACAAGAGACCCAGTACTTC. This codes for CASRQQETQYF.

The rearrangement uses TRBV5-1 and TRBJ1-1, with TRBD1 matching 7 bases. V was pared by 5 bases and J by 1 base, with 5 bases of the junction left unmatched. The CDR3 is 14 amino acids. The germline V gene has CDR1 SGHRS and CDR2 YFSETQ. CDR3 loop: CASRTGAGNTEAFF. CDR3 DNA: TGCGCCAGCAGAACAGGGGCAGGGAACACTGAAGCTTTCTTT.

The chain couples TRBV7-2 to TRBJ2-5; no clear D gene. Germline CDR1 reads SGHTA; CDR2 reads FQGNSA. V shed 5 bases and J shed 2 bases, with 15 bases lying between them. The CDR3 is 15 amino acids. The CDR3 DNA sequence: TGTGCCAGCAGCAGACAAACCGGGTTTCAAGAGACCCAGTACTTC. Residues: CASSRQTGFQETQYF.

The V gene is TRBV11-3, the J gene TRBJ1-5; D not certain. The length of the CDR3 is 13 residues. The V gene's germline CDR1 is SGHNT and CDR2 YENEEA. V was shortened by 0 bases and J by 7 bases, with 7 bases between the two germline ends. Here the CDR3 reads CASSLDRGQPQHF. The CDR3 bases are TGTGCCAGCAGCTTAGATCGGGGACAGCCCCAGCATTTT.

The gene calls are TRBV6-1 and TRBJ1-2; D is undetermined. Germline lookup yields CDR1 MNHNS and CDR2 SASEGT. The CDR3 length is 11 residues. The V gene lost 5 bases and the J gene lost 6 bases, with 7 bases spanning the gap. In nucleotides, the CDR3 is TGTGCCAGCAGTAAAACCGATGGCTACACCTTC. It yields the protein CASSKTDGYTF.

V usage is TRBV5-6 and J usage is TRBJ1-2; possible D gene TRBD1, 5 bases. Germline CDR1 is SGHDT and CDR2 is YYEEEE. CDR3 size: 12 residues. V was trimmed by 4 bases and J by 6 bases, leaving 10 bases between them. CDR3 in amino acids: CASSIDRNGYTF. The DNA for the CDR3 is TGTGCCAGCAGCATTGACAGAAATGGCTACACCTTC.

The chain employs TRBV30 and TRBJ1-1; D is unresolved. CDR1 is GTSNPN and CDR2 is SVGIG in the germline V gene (reference sequence). The V gene lost 2 bases and the J gene lost 5 bases, with 9 bases spanning the gap. CDR3 length equals 12 residues. DNA for the CDR3: TGTGCCTGGAGTCGGGGTGGAACTGAAGCTTTCTTT. This translates into CAWSRGGTEAFF. The full variable domain, completed using reference TRBV30 and TRBJ1-1, is SQTIHQWPATLVQPVGSPLSLECTVEGTSNPNLYWYRQAAGRGLQLLFYSVGIGQISSEVPQNLSASRPQDRQFILSSKKLLLSDSGFYLCAWSRGGTEAFFGQGTRLTVV.

This sequence joins TRBV7-3 and TRBJ2-3, with D possibly matching TRBD2 (5 bases). The length of the CDR3 is 15 residues. CDR1 is SGHTA and CDR2 is FQGTGA in the germline V gene. V lost 5 bases to trimming and J lost 4 bases, with 16 bases between them. CDR3 sequence: CASSMGGLGSDTQYF. Written as DNA, the CDR3 is TGTGCCAGCAGCATGGGCGGGTTGGGGTCAGATACGCAGTATTTT. The full variable domain, in which reference TRBV7-3 and TRBJ2-3 provide the parts outside the CDR3, is GAGVSQTPSNKVTEKGKYVELRCDPISGHTALYWYRQSLGQGPEFLIYFQGTGAADDSGLPNDRFFAVRPEGSVSTLKIQRTERGDSAVYLCASSMGGLGSDTQYFGPGTRLTVL.

In regard to this clone: The sample has other DNA sequences that encode this CDR3 too. This chain uses TRBV12-5 with TRBJ1-3; 7 bases match TRBD1. The junction had 3 bases not matched to a gene; V was cut back by 7 bases and J by 0 bases. The germline V gene has CDR1 LGHNT and CDR2 FRNRAP. The CDR3 spans 14 residues. This CDR3 is CASARGVSGNTIYF. The DNA of the CDR3 is TGTGCTAGTGCCAGGGGGGTCTCTGGAAACACCATATATTTT.